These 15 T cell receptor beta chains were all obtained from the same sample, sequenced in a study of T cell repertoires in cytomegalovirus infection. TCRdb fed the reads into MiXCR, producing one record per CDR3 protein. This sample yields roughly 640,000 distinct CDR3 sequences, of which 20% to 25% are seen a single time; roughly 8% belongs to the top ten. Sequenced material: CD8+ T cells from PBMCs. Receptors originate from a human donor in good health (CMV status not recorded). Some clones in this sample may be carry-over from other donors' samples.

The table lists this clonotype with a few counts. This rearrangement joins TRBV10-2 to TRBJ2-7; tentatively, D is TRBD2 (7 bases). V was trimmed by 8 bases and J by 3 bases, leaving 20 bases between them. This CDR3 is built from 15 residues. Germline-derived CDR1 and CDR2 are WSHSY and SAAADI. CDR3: CASAEEGGGIYEQYF. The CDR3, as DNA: TGCGCCAGCGCGGAGGAGGGCGGGGGCATCTACGAGCAGTACTTC.

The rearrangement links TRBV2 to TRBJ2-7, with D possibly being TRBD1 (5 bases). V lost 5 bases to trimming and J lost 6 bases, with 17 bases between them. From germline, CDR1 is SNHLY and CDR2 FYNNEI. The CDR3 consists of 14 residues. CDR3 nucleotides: TGTGCCAGCAGTTCCCTAGGTCTAAGGGGCGAGCAGTACGTC. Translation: CASSSLGLRGEQYV.

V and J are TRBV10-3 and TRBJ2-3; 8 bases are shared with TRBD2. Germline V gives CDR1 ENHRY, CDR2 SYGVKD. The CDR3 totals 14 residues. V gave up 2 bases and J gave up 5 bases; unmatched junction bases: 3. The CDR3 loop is CAISEVGTRDTQYF. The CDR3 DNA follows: TGTGCCATCAGTGAGGTCGGGACTAGAGATACGCAGTATTTT.

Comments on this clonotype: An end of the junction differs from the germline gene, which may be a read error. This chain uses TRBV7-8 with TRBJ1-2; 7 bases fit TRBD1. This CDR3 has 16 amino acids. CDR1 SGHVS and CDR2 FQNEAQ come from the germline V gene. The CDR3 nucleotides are TGTGTCAGCAGCTTAGCAACAGGGGCTAACGGCTATGGCTACACCTTC. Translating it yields CVSSLATGANGYGYTF.

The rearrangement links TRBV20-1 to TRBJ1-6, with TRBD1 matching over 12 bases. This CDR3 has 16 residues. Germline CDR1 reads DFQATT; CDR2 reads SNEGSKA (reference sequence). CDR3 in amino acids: CSSTPRGTGGWAPLHF. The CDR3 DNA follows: TGCAGCTCCACTCCCAGAGGGACAGGGGGCTGGGCACCCCTCCACTTT.

In DNA, the CDR3 is TGCAGCGTCCTGAGAGGGAGCGCGAACACCGGGGAGCTGTTTTTT. It is translated as CSVLRGSANTGELFF. This chain joins TRBV29-1 and TRBJ2-2; D might be TRBD2 (5 bases). The germline V gene has CDR1 SQVTM and CDR2 ANQGSEA. CDR3 length: 15 amino acids. The V and J ends lost 6 bases and 0 bases respectively, with 14 bases between them.

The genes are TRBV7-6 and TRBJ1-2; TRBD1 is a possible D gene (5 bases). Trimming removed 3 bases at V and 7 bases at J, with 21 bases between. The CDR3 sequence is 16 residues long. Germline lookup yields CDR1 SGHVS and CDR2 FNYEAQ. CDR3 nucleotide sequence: TGTGCCAGCAGCTTCGGTACCTTCGGGGACGGGGGTGGCTACACCTTC. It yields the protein CASSFGTFGDGGGYTF.

This CDR3 is CSVAAISSYNEQFF. CDR3 bases: TGCAGCGTTGCGGCAATTAGCTCCTACAATGAGCAGTTCTTC. This chain connects TRBV29-1 to TRBJ2-1; the D is unclear. Between the trimmed V and J ends, which lost 4 bases and 0 bases, there was a span of 10 bases. The germline V gene encodes CDR1 SQVTM and CDR2 ANQGSEA. This CDR3 has 14 amino acids.

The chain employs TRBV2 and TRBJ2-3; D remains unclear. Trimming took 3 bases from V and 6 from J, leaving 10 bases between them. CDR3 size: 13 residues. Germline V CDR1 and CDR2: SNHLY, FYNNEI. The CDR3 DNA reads TGTGCCAGCAGTGAGTTCACAGCGGATACGCAGTATTTT. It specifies CASSEFTADTQYF.

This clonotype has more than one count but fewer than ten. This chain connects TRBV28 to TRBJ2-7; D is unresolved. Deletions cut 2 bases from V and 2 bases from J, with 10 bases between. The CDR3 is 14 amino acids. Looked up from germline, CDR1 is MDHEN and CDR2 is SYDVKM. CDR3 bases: TGTGCCAGCAGTTTACCACAAGGAGCCTACGAGCAGTACGTC. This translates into CASSLPQGAYEQYV.

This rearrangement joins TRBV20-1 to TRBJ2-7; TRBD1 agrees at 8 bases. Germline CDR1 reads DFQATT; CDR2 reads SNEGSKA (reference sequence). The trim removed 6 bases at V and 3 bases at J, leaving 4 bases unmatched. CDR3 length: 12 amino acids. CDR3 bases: TGCAGTGCGAACACAGGGGGCTACGAGCAGTACTTC. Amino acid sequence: CSANTGGYEQYF.

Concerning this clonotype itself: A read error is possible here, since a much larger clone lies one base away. The CDR3 sequence: CASSFTAYNEQLF. CDR3 coding DNA: TGTGCCAGCAGCTTCACAGCCTACAATGAGCAGCTCTTC. The genes are TRBV7-2 and TRBJ2-1; D remains unclear. Germline V gives CDR1 SGHTA, CDR2 FQGNSA. This CDR3 spans 13 amino acids. Based on the CDR3 plus reference TRBV7-2 and TRBJ2-1, the full variable domain is GAGVSQSPSNKVTEKGKDVELRCDPISGHTALYWYRQSLGQGLEFLIYFQGNSAPDKSGLPSDRFSAERTGGSVSTLTIQRTQQEDSAVYLCASSFTAYNEQLFGPGTRLTVL.

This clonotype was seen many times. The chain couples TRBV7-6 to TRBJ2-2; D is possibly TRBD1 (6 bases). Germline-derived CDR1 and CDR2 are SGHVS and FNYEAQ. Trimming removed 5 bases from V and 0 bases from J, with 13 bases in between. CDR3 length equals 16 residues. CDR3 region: CASSLQGVTNTGELFF. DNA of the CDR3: TGTGCCAGCAGCCTACAGGGTGTCACGAACACCGGGGAGCTGTTTTTT.

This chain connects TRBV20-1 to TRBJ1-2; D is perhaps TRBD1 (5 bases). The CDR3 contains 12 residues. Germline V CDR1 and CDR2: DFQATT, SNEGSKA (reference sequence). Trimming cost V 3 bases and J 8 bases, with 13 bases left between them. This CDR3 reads CSASDRRDGYTF. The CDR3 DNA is TGCAGTGCTAGTGACAGAAGGGACGGCTACACCTTC.

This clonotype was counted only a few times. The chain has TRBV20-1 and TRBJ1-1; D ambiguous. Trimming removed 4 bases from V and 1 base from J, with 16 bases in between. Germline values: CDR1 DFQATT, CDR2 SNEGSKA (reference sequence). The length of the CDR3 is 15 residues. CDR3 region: CSAKVSRRGNTEAFF. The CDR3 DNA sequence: TGCAGTGCTAAGGTCTCCCGCCGGGGGAACACTGAAGCTTTCTTT.